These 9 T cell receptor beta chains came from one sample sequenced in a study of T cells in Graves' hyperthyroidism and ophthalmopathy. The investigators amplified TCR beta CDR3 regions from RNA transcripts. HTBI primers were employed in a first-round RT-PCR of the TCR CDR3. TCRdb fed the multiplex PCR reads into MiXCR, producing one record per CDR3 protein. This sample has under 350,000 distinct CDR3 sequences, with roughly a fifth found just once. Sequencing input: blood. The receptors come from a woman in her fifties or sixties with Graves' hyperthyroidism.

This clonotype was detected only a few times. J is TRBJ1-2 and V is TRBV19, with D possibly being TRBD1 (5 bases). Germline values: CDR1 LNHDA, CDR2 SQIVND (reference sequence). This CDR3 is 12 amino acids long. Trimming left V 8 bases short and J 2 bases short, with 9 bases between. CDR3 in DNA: TGTGCCAGTTACCAGGGAAACTATGGCTACACCTTC. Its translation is CASYQGNYGYTF. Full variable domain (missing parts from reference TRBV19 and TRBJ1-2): DGGITQSPKYLFRKEGQNVTLSCEQNLNHDAMYWYRQDPGQGLRLIYYSQIVNDFQKGDIAEGYSVSREKKESFPLTVTSAQKNPTAFYLCASYQGNYGYTFGSGTRLTVV.

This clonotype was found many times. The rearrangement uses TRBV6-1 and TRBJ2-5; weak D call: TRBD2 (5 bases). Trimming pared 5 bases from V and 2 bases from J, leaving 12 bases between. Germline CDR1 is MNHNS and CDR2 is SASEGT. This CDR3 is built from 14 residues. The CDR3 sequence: CASSQSPGQETQYF. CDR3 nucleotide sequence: TGTGCCAGCAGTCAATCACCGGGGCAAGAGACCCAGTACTTC.

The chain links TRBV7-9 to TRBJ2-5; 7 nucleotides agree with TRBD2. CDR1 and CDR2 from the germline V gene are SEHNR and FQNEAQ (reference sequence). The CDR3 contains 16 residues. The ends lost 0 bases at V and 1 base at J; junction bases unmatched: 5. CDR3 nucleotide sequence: TGTGCCAGCAGCTTAGCGGGGGGGGACTCCCAAGAGACCCAGTACTTC. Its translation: CASSLAGGDSQETQYF.

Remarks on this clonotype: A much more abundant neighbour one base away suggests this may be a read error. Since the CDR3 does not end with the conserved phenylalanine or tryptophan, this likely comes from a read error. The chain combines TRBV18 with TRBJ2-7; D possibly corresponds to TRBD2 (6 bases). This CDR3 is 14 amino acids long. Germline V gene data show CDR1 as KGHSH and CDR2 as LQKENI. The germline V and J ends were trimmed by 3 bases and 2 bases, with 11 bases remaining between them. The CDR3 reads CASSPGGVAYEQYL. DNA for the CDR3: TGTGCCAGCTCACCTGGCGGGGTGGCCTACGAGCAGTACCTC.

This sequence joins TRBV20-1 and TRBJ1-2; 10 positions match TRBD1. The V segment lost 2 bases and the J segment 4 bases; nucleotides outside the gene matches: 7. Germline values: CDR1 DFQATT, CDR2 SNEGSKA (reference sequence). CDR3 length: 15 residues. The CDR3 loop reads CSARRGQGHVYGYTF. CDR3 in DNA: TGCAGTGCTAGACGGGGACAGGGGCACGTCTATGGCTACACCTTC.

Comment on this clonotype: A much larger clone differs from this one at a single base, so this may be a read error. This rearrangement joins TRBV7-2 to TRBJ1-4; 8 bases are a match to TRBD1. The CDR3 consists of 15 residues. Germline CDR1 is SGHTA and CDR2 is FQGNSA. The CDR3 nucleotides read TGTGCCAGCAGCTTATCGGGACAGGATAATGAAGAACTGTTTTTT. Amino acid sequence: CASSLSGQDNEELFF.

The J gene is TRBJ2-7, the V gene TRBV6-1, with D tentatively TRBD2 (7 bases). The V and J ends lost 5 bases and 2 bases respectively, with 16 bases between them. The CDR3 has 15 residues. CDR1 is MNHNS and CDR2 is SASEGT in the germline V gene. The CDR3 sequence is CASSPQGGGPYEQYF. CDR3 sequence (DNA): TGTGCCAGCAGTCCCCAGGGCGGGGGCCCCTACGAGCAGTACTTC.

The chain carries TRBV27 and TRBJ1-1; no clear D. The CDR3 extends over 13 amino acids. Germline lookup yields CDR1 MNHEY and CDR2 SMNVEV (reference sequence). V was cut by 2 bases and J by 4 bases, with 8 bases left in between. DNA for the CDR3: TGTGCCAGCAGTTTACGGGAACCCACTGAAGCTTTCTTT. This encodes CASSLREPTEAFF.

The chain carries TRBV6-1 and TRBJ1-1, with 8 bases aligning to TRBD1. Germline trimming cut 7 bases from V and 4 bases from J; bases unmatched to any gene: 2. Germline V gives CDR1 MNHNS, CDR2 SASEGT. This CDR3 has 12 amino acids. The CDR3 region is CASTDRGTEAFF. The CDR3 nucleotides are TGTGCCAGCACCGACAGGGGCACTGAAGCTTTCTTT.